Described below is a single T cell receptor beta chain sequence and its context. This entry belongs to a study of CD8 T cells in ankylosing spondylitis. The CDR3 covers 16 residues. V lost 4 bases and J lost 7; bases outside the gene matches: 12. The germline CDR1 and CDR2 sequences are LGHDT and YNNKEL (reference sequence). Each TCR beta library was made by quantitative 5'-RACE that incorporated molecular barcodes. TCRdb called the 5' RACE reads again in MiXCR, with one record for every CDR3 protein. The repertoire holds 100,000 to 150,000 distinct CDR3 sequences, approximately 10% seen once, with more than 3% in the top ten.

This clonotype originated in a male donor with ankylosing spondylitis or in good health (not recorded which). Source material: blood, either unsorted or a sorted T cell fraction (not recorded which). This chain joins TRBV3-1 and TRBJ2-1; TRBD2 aligns across 8 bases. CDR3 in amino acids: CASSPPSGRARNEQFF. For the CDR3, the DNA is TGTGCCAGCAGCCCCCCTTCCGGGAGGGCGCGAAATGAGCAGTTCTTC.